The T cell receptor beta chain described here comes from a study of cytomegalovirus exposure and HLA in healthy donors. Across the whole study: Roughly 77 million unique TCRs from HLA-typed donors made up an early data release. Study-level results: Reports state that TCR beta sequences accurately predicted most subjects' HLA-A and HLA-B alleles.

The PCR contained 60 Vbeta and 13 Jbeta primers. The assay was immunoSEQ multiplex PCR, and TCRdb's table has in-frame clones only and misses some. The sample lists under 200,000 clones, 87% occurring once. The V gene's germline CDR1 is SGHRS and CDR2 YFSETQ. Trimming removed 4 bases from V and 6 bases from J, with 20 bases in between. The CDR3 covers 16 residues. As regards this clone: Its target is unknown.

The sequenced material came from PBMCs. This sequence was found in a woman between 25 and 40 years old in good health and CMV-seronegative. This chain connects TRBV5-1 to TRBJ2-1; weak D call: TRBD2 (6 bases). The CDR3 protein is CASSGLVTGDFNEQFF. Here the CDR3 DNA reads TGCGCCAGCAGCGGTTTGGTAACGGGGGATTTCAATGAGCAGTTCTTC.